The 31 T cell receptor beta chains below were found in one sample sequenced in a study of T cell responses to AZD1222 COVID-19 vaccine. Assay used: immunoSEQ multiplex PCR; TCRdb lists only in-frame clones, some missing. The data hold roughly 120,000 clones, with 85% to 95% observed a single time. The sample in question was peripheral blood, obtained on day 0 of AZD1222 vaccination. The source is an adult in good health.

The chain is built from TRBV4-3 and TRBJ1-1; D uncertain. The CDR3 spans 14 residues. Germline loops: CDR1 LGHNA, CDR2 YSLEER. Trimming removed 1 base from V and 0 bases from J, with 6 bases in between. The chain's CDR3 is CASSQGRLNTEAFF. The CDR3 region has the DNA TGCGCCAGCAGCCAAGGACGGTTGAACACTGAAGCTTTCTTT.

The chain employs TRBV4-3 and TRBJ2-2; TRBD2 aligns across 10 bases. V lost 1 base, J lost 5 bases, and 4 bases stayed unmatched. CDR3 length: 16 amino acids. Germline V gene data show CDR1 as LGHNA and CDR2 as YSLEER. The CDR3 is CASSQVPAGGTGELFF. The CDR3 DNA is TGCGCCAGCAGCCAAGTCCCAGCGGGAGGGACCGGGGAGCTGTTTTTT.

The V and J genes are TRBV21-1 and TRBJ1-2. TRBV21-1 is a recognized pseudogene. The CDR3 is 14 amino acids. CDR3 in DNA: TGTGCCAGCAGCAAAGACGCGTCTAACTATGGCTACACCTTC. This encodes CASSKDASNYGYTF.

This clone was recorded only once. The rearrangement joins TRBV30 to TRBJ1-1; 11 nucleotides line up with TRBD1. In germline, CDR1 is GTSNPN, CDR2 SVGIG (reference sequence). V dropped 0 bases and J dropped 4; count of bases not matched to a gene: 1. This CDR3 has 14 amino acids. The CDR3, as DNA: TGTGCCTGGAGTGTAGGGACAGGGGGCACTGAAGCTTTCTTT. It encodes CAWSVGTGGTEAFF.

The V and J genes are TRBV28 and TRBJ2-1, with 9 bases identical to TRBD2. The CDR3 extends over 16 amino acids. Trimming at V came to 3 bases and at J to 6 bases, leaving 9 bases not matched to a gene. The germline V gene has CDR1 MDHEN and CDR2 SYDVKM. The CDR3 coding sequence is TGTGCCAGCAGTTTTAAGTTAGCGGGAGATGTCAATGAGCAGTTCTTC. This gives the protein CASSFKLAGDVNEQFF.

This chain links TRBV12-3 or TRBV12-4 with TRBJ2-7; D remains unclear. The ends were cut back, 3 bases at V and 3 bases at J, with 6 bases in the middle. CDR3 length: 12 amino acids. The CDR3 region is CASSFIYYEQYF. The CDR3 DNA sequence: TGTGCCAGCAGTTTTATTTACTACGAGCAGTACTTC.

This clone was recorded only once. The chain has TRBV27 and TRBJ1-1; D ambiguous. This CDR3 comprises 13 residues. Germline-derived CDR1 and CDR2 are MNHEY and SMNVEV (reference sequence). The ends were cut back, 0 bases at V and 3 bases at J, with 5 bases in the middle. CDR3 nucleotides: TGTGCCAGCAGTTTATCCAAGCACACTGAAGCTTTCTTT. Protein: CASSLSKHTEAFF.

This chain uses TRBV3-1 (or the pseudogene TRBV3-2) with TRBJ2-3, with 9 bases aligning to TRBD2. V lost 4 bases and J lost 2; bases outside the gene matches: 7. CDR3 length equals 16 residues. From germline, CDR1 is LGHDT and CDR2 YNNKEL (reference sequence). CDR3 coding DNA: TGTGCCAGCAGCCCCGGGACTAGCCGAAACACAGATACGCAGTATTTT. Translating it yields CASSPGTSRNTDTQYF.

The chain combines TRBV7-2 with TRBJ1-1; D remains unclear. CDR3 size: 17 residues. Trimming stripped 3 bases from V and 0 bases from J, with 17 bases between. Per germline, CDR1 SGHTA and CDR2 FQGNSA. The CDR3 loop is CASSFVSVGDMNTEAFF. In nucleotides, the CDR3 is TGTGCCAGCAGCTTCGTCAGTGTCGGGGATATGAACACTGAAGCTTTCTTT.

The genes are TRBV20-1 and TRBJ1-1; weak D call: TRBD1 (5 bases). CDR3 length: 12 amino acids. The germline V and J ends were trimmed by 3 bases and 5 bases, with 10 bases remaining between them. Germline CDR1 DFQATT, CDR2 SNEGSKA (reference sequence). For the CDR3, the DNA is TGCAGTGCTAGTGGGGCAGGGACTGAAGCTTTCTTT. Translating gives CSASGAGTEAFF.

The CDR3 is CSVSGANVLTF. CDR3 nucleotide sequence: TGTTCCGTATCTGGGGCCAACGTCCTGACTTTC. This sequence joins TRBV6-5 and TRBJ2-6; no definite D call. CDR3 length: 11 amino acids. Germline V CDR1 and CDR2: MNHEY, SVGAGI.

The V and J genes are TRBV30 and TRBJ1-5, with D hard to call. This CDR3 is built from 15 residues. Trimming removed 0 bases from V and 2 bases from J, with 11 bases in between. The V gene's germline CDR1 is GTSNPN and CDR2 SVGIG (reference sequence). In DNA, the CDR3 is TGTGCCTGGAGTGTAGGTGGGGTAGGCAATCAGCCCCAGCATTTT. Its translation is CAWSVGGVGNQPQHF.

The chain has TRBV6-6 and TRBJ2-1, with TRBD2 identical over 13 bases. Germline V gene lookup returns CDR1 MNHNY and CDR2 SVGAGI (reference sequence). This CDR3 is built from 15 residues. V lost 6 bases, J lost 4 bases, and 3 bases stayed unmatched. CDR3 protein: CASRSGLAGYNEQFF. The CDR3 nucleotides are TGTGCCAGCAGGTCGGGACTAGCGGGGTACAATGAGCAGTTCTTC.

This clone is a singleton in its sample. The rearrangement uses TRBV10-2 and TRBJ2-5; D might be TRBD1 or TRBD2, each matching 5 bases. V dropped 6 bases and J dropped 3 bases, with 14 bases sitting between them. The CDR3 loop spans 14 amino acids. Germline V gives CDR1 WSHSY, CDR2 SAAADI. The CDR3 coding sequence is TGCGCCAGCAGGGGGAGACAGACTGAAGAGACCCAGTACTTC. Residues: CASRGRQTEETQYF.

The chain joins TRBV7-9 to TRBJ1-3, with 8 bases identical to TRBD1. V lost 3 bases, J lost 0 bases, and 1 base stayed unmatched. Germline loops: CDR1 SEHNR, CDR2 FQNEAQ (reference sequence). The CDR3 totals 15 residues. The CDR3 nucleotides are TGTGCCAGCAGCTTTACAGGGGGCTCTGGAAACACCATATATTTT. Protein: CASSFTGGSGNTIYF.

The CDR3 coding sequence is TGTGCCAGCGGTAGTGACACCATATATTTT. Translation gives CASGSDTIYF. The chain combines TRBV28 with TRBJ1-3; no reliable D call. V lost 8 bases and J lost 8, with 7 bases in between. Germline V CDR1 and CDR2: MDHEN, SYDVKM. The CDR3 runs to 10 residues.

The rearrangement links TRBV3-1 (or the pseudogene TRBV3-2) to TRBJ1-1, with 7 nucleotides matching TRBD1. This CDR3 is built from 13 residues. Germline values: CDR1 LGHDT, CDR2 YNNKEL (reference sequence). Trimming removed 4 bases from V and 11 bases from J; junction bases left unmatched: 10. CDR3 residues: CASSRGQVEEAFF. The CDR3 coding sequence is TGTGCCAGCAGCCGTGGACAGGTTGAGGAGGCTTTCTTT.

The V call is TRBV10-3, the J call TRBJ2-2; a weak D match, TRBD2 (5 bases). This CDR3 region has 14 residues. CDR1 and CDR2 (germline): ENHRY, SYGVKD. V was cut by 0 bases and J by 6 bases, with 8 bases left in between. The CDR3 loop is CAISESGVPGELFF. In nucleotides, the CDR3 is TGTGCCATCAGTGAGTCGGGAGTTCCCGGGGAGCTGTTTTTT.

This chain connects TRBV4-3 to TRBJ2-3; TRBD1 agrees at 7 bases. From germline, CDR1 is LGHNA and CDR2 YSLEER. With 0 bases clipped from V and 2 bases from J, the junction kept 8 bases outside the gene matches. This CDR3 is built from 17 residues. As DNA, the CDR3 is TGCGCCAGCAGCCAAGAGTCGACAGGGCTATCCACAGATACGCAGTATTTT. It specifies CASSQESTGLSTDTQYF.

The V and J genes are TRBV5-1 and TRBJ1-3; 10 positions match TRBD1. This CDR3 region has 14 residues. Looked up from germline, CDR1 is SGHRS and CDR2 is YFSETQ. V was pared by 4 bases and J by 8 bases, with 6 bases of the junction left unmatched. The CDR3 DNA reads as TGCGCCAGCAGCCCCGGGACAGGGGCAGACACCATATATTTT. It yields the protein CASSPGTGADTIYF.

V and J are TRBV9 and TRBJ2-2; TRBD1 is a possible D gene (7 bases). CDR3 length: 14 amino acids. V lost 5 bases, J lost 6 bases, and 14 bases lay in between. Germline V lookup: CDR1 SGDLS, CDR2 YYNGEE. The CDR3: CASSTRRGPGELFF. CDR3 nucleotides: TGTGCCAGCAGTACTAGGAGGGGGCCCGGGGAGCTGTTTTTT.

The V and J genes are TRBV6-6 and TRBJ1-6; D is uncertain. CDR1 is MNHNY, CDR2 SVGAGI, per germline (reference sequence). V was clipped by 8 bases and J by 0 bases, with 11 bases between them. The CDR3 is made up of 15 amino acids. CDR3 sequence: CASLDGSSYNSPLHF. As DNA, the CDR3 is TGTGCCAGCTTAGACGGTAGCTCCTATAATTCACCCCTCCACTTT.

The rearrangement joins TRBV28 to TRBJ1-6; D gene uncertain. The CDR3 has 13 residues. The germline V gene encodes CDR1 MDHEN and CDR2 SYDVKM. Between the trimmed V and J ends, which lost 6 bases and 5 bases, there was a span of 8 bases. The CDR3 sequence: CASRLTDNSPLHF. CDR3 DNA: TGTGCCAGCAGACTGACGGATAATTCACCCCTCCACTTT.

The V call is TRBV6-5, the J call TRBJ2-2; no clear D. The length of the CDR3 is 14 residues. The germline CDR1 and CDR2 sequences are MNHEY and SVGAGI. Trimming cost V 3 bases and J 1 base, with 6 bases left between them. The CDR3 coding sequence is TGTGCCAGCAGTTATGTGGAGAACACCGGGGAGCTGTTTTTT. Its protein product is CASSYVENTGELFF.

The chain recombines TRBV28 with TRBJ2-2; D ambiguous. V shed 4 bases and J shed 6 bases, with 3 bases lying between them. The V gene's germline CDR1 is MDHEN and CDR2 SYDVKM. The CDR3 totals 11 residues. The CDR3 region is CASSYPGELFF. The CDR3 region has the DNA TGTGCCAGCAGTTATCCCGGGGAGCTGTTTTTT.

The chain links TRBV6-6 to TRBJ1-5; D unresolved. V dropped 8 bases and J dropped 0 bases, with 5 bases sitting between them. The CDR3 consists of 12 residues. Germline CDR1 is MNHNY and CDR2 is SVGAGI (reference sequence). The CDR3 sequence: CASSPSNQPQHF. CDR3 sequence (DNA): TGTGCCAGCTCCCCTAGCAATCAGCCCCAGCATTTT.

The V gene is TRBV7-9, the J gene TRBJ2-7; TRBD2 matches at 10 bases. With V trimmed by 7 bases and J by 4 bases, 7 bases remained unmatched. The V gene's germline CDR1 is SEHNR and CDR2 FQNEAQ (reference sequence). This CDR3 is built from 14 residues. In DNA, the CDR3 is TGTGCCAGCAACCCTAGCGGGAGTCTTTACGAGCAGTACTTC. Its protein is CASNPSGSLYEQYF.

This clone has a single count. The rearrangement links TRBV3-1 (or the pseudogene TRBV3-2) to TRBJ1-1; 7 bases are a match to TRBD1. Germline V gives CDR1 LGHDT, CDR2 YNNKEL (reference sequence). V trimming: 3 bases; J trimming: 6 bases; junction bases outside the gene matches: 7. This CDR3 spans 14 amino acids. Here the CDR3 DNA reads TGTGCCAGCAGCCACAGTACAGGGGATGCTGAAGCTTTCTTT. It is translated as CASSHSTGDAEAFF.

CDR3 sequence reads: CASSLTGTATNEKLFF. The CDR3 nucleotides are TGTGCCAGCAGCTTAACGGGCACTGCAACTAATGAAAAACTGTTTTTT. The genes are TRBV7-2 and TRBJ1-4; D remains ambiguous. This CDR3 is built from 16 residues. In germline, CDR1 is SGHTA, CDR2 FQGNSA. Trimming pared 2 bases from V and 0 bases from J, leaving 10 bases between.

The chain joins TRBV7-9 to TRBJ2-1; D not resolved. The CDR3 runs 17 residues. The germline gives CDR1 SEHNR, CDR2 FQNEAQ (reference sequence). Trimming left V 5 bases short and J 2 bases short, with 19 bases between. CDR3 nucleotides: TGTGCCAGCAGCCCCCCTCCGCGGCACAGTCCCTACAATGAGCAGTTCTTC. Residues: CASSPPPRHSPYNEQFF.

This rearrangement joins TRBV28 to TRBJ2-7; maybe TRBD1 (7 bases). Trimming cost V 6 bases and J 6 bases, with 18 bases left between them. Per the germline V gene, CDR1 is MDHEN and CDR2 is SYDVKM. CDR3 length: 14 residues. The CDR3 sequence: CASSAAGQYSEQYF. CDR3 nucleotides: TGTGCCAGCAGCGCGGCGGGACAGTACTCCGAGCAGTACTTC.